This TCR beta chain was captured by sequencing in a study of blood T cell repertoires in COVID-19. In the study overall: Samples of COVID-19 (acute and convalescent) were obtained from the United States, Italy and Spain.

This clone was seen a single time. Sequenced by immunoSEQ multiplex PCR; TCRdb stores in-frame clones only, minus some. The sample records tens of thousands of clones, roughly 87% being singletons. Specimen: peripheral blood. This clonotype was obtained from a human donor with acute or convalescent COVID-19. The donor label of this sample is uncertain.

The CDR3 nucleotides are TGTGCCAGCAGCTCGGACAGGGGCTCTGGGGCCAACGTCCTGACTTTC. Translation: CASSSDRGSGANVLTF. This chain connects TRBV7-6 to TRBJ2-6, with TRBD1 matching 9 bases. Per germline, CDR1 SGHVS and CDR2 FNYEAQ. The CDR3 is made up of 16 amino acids. With V trimmed by 4 bases and J by 0 bases, 1 base remained unmatched.